This passage covers 14 T cell receptor beta chains from one sample sequenced in a study of memory CD4+ T cells and cytomegalovirus serostatus. Libraries were prepared by immunoSEQ multiplex PCR; TCRdb keeps only in-frame clonotypes and omits some of them. The table includes around 61,000 clones, 82% detected once. Single viable CD3+CD4+CD8-CD45RO+ cells were sorted as the memory CD4+ T cells. Sequenced input: memory CD4+ T cells from blood. These receptors were obtained from an adult in good health and CMV-seronegative.

This sequence joins TRBV19 and TRBJ1-4, with D tentatively TRBD1 (5 bases). Germline V gives CDR1 LNHDA, CDR2 SQIVND (reference sequence). The CDR3 is made up of 15 amino acids. The V gene lost 3 bases and the J gene lost 5 bases, with 13 bases spanning the gap. CDR3 DNA sequence: TGTGCCAGTAGTATGTTCGGAGGGGAGAATGAAAAACTGTTTTTT. This encodes CASSMFGGENEKLFF. The variable domain in full, with the rest retrieved from reference TRBV19 and TRBJ1-4, is DGGITQSPKYLFRKEGQNVTLSCEQNLNHDAMYWYRQDPGQGLRLIYYSQIVNDFQKGDIAEGYSVSREKKESFPLTVTSAQKNPTAFYLCASSMFGGENEKLFFGSGTQLSVL.

The V call is TRBV6-6, the J call TRBJ1-1, with 7 bases lining up with TRBD1. This CDR3 region has 15 residues. With 5 bases clipped from V and 0 bases from J, the junction kept 6 bases outside the gene matches. The germline V gene has CDR1 MNHNY and CDR2 SVGAGI (reference sequence). CDR3 amino acids: CASSPGTALNTEAFF. The CDR3 DNA is TGTGCCAGCAGTCCCGGGACAGCCTTGAACACTGAAGCTTTCTTT.

This chain connects TRBV27 to TRBJ1-4, with no clear D. V lost 4 bases and J lost 3, with 0 bases in between. The CDR3 consists of 11 residues. From germline, CDR1 is MNHEY and CDR2 SMNVEV (reference sequence). This CDR3 is CASSSNEKLFF. The CDR3 coding sequence is TGTGCCAGCAGTTCTAATGAAAAACTGTTTTTT. The full variable domain, its missing parts supplied by reference TRBV27 and TRBJ1-4, is EAQVTQNPRYLITVTGKKLTVTCSQNMNHEYMSWYRQDPGLGLRQIYYSMNVEVTDKGDVPEGYKVSRKEKRNFPLILESPSPNQTSLYFCASSSNEKLFFGSGTQLSVL.

This chain uses TRBV7-9 with TRBJ2-5, with D uncertain. The V end was cut by 1 base, the J end by 5 bases, with 11 bases between. This CDR3 spans 14 amino acids. CDR1 is SEHNR and CDR2 is FQNEAQ in the germline V gene (reference sequence). CDR3 coding DNA: TGTGCCAGCAGCTTAGAAGGACCGGGTGAGACCCAGTACTTC. Translating gives CASSLEGPGETQYF.

The rearrangement uses TRBV29-1 and TRBJ2-1; a weak D match, TRBD2 (6 bases). From germline, CDR1 is SQVTM and CDR2 ANQGSEA. This CDR3 is built from 11 residues. Trimming cost V 6 bases and J 6 bases, with 9 bases left between them. The CDR3 spells CSVGGVNEQFF. CDR3 DNA sequence: TGCAGCGTAGGCGGGGTCAATGAGCAGTTCTTC.

This chain links TRBV5-6 with TRBJ2-2; D is unresolved. CDR3 length: 15 residues. Germline CDR1 reads SGHDT; CDR2 reads YYEEEE. V lost 3 bases and J lost 4, with 13 bases in between. DNA of the CDR3: TGTGCCAGCAGCTGGTCCTTGTGGGGCACCGGGGAGCTGTTTTTT. Its protein product is CASSWSLWGTGELFF.

The V and J genes are TRBV28 and TRBJ1-5, with 8 bases matching TRBD1. Germline V CDR1 and CDR2: MDHEN, SYDVKM. The CDR3 runs to 14 residues. V gave up 2 bases and J gave up 6 bases; unmatched junction bases: 3. The CDR3 reads CASSLVQGGQPQHF. DNA for the CDR3: TGTGCCAGCAGTTTAGTACAGGGGGGTCAGCCCCAGCATTTT.

This chain links TRBV9 with TRBJ1-4; 7 bases match TRBD1. The J segment lost 5 bases and the V segment lost 3 bases, leaving 7 bases of the junction unmatched. Per germline, CDR1 SGDLS and CDR2 YYNGEE. This CDR3 is 15 amino acids long. Here the CDR3 DNA reads TGTGCCAGCAGCGCAAGGGACAGCTTAAATGAAAAACTGTTTTTT. Translation gives CASSARDSLNEKLFF. Filled out from reference TRBV9 and TRBJ1-4, the complete variable domain reads DSGVTQTPKHLITATGQRVTLRCSPRSGDLSVYWYQQSLDQGLQFLIQYYNGEERAKGNILERFSAQQFPDLHSELNLSSLELGDSALYFCASSARDSLNEKLFFGSGTQLSVL.

The rearrangement joins TRBV19 to TRBJ1-1, with a weak D call TRBD1 (5 bases). CDR1 LNHDA and CDR2 SQIVND come from the germline V gene (reference sequence). Trimming left V 7 bases short and J 0 bases short, with 15 bases between. The CDR3 contains 15 residues. This CDR3 reads CASKKAGPMNTEAFF. CDR3 nucleotide sequence: TGTGCCAGTAAGAAGGCAGGGCCTATGAACACTGAAGCTTTCTTT.

V and J are TRBV9 and TRBJ1-2, with D maybe TRBD1 (6 bases). The CDR3 is 13 residues long. The V and J ends lost 2 bases and 8 bases respectively, with 13 bases between them. CDR1 is SGDLS, CDR2 YYNGEE, per germline. CDR3 coding DNA: TGTGCCAGCAGCGTCGGGGGGGCTGGGGGCTACACCTTC. Protein product: CASSVGGAGGYTF.

This clone was counted a few times. The chain couples TRBV9 to TRBJ1-1; 12 bases line up with TRBD1. CDR3 length: 17 amino acids. Germline loops: CDR1 SGDLS, CDR2 YYNGEE. V trimming: 0 bases; J trimming: 5 bases; junction bases outside the gene matches: 8. The CDR3 sequence is CASSVGLGDRGRTEAFF. The CDR3 DNA follows: TGTGCCAGCAGCGTAGGGTTGGGGGACAGGGGGCGGACTGAAGCTTTCTTT. The whole variable domain, remainder taken from reference TRBV9 and TRBJ1-1, is DSGVTQTPKHLITATGQRVTLRCSPRSGDLSVYWYQQSLDQGLQFLIQYYNGEERAKGNILERFSAQQFPDLHSELNLSSLELGDSALYFCASSVGLGDRGRTEAFFGQGTRLTVV.

The J gene is TRBJ2-7, the V gene TRBV27, with D possibly called TRBD1 or TRBD2 (6 bases each). CDR3 length equals 14 residues. The V and J ends lost 5 bases and 4 bases respectively, with 15 bases between them. CDR1 is MNHEY, CDR2 SMNVEV, per germline (reference sequence). The CDR3 region has the DNA TGTGCCAGCAGTCCCCGGGTAGGGGGGTACGAGCAGTACTTC. It encodes CASSPRVGGYEQYF.

This clone was seen a handful of times. The V and J genes are TRBV18 and TRBJ2-1; 9 positions agree with TRBD1. The germline V gene has CDR1 KGHSH and CDR2 LQKENI. The V and J ends lost 2 bases and 6 bases, in that order; junction bases with no gene match: 5. The CDR3 is made up of 15 amino acids. CDR3: CASSPLDRGVNEQFF. In DNA, the CDR3 is TGTGCCAGCTCACCATTGGACAGGGGAGTCAATGAGCAGTTCTTC.

This chain joins TRBV5-6 and TRBJ1-2; no definite D call. The CDR3 length is 14 residues. Trimming left V 4 bases short and J 6 bases short, with 16 bases between. CDR1 is SGHDT, CDR2 YYEEEE, per germline. This CDR3 is CASSTGSGMDGYTF. Written as DNA, the CDR3 is TGTGCCAGCAGCACTGGGTCTGGGATGGATGGCTACACCTTC.